The next 15 T cell receptor beta chains were all read from a single sample in a study of blood T cell repertoires in COVID-19. Profiled with immunoSEQ multiplex PCR; TCRdb holds only in-frame clones, not every one. The sample yields 200,000 to 250,000 clones, 80% to 90% seen once. What was sequenced was peripheral blood. These receptors were taken from a man aged 25-45 years who had recovered from COVID-19.

The chain links TRBV5-4 to TRBJ1-2, with TRBD1 matching 8 bases. J was trimmed by 5 bases and V by 4 bases; bases with no gene match: 7. The CDR3 extends over 14 amino acids. Germline V gives CDR1 SGHNT, CDR2 YYREEE (reference sequence). The CDR3 reads CASSEGTGKYGYTF. The CDR3 coding sequence is TGTGCCAGCAGCGAGGGGACAGGAAAATATGGCTACACCTTC.

This chain links TRBV5-1 with TRBJ2-7, with 7 bases identical to TRBD2. Unmatched junction bases numbered 7, after V lost 4 bases and J lost 0 bases. The CDR3 is 15 amino acids. Germline CDR1 is SGHRS and CDR2 is YFSETQ. The CDR3 is CASSPGGGPSYEQYF. The CDR3 DNA sequence: TGCGCCAGCAGCCCGGGCGGGGGTCCCTCCTACGAGCAGTACTTC.

This clone was seen just once. The J gene is TRBJ1-1, the V gene TRBV2, with 7 bases lining up with TRBD1. Germline V gene sequence: CDR1 SNHLY, CDR2 FYNNEI. There are 15 residues in the CDR3. The junction had 7 bases not matched to a gene; V was cut back by 5 bases and J by 1 base. The CDR3 region is CASSLQGQRNTEAFF. DNA of the CDR3: TGTGCCAGCAGTTTGCAGGGACAGAGGAACACTGAAGCTTTCTTT.

The chain's CDR3 is CASFGLAGGTDTQYF. The CDR3 bases are TGTGCCTCCTTTGGTTTAGCGGGAGGTACAGATACGCAGTATTTT. The chain links TRBV10-3 to TRBJ2-3, with 10 bases fitting TRBD2. Germline V gives CDR1 ENHRY, CDR2 SYGVKD. The CDR3 covers 15 residues. V was pared by 11 bases and J by 3 bases, with 11 bases of the junction left unmatched.

V is TRBV19 and J is TRBJ2-7; 9 positions agree with TRBD1. Looked up from germline, CDR1 is LNHDA and CDR2 is SQIVND (reference sequence). This CDR3 has 13 amino acids. V lost 8 bases, J lost 4 bases, and 6 bases stayed unmatched. CDR3 sequence: CASSTGTGYEQYF. The DNA of the CDR3 is TGTGCCAGTTCTACCGGGACAGGGTACGAGCAGTACTTC. Full variable domain (remainder filled in from reference TRBV19 and TRBJ2-7): DGGITQSPKYLFRKEGQNVTLSCEQNLNHDAMYWYRQDPGQGLRLIYYSQIVNDFQKGDIAEGYSVSREKKESFPLTVTSAQKNPTAFYLCASSTGTGYEQYFGPGTRLTVT.

This rearrangement joins TRBV6-5 to TRBJ1-4; tentatively, D is TRBD1 (5 bases). This CDR3 is built from 14 residues. The V end was cut by 10 bases, the J end by 5 bases, with 17 bases between. CDR1 is MNHEY and CDR2 is SVGAGI in the germline V gene. The CDR3 DNA reads TGTGCCATCGGGGGAGGAGACTGGAATGAAAAACTGTTTTTT. It translates to CAIGGGDWNEKLFF.

The chain employs TRBV11-2 and TRBJ2-3; TRBD2 matches 8 bases. J was trimmed by 4 bases and V by 4 bases; bases with no gene match: 16. CDR1 and CDR2 (germline): SGHAT, FQNNGV. The CDR3 totals 18 residues. The CDR3 loop is CASSSRRIRGGRADTQYF. In nucleotides, the CDR3 is TGTGCCAGCAGCTCTAGAAGAATCCGCGGGGGGCGTGCAGATACGCAGTATTTT.

There are a few counts of this clone. The rearrangement links TRBV18 to TRBJ1-2; TRBD1 agrees at 7 bases. The CDR3 covers 15 residues. Germline-derived CDR1 and CDR2 are KGHSH and LQKENI. Trimming took 3 bases from V and 3 from J; bases not matched to a gene: 7. CDR3 coding DNA: TGTGCCAGCTCACCCCGACAGGGCTTTGACTATGGCTACACCTTC. Translation gives CASSPRQGFDYGYTF.

The chain employs TRBV10-1 and TRBJ2-2; the match to TRBD1 covers 7 bases. This CDR3 is built from 16 residues. The germline CDR1 and CDR2 sequences are WNHNN and SYGVQD (reference sequence). Unmatched junction bases numbered 6, after V lost 5 bases and J lost 0 bases. In nucleotides, the CDR3 is TGCGCCAGCAGTCAAGGGACAGTTTCGAACACCGGGGAGCTGTTTTTT. It translates to CASSQGTVSNTGELFF.

V usage is TRBV5-8 and J usage is TRBJ2-7; 7 positions match TRBD1. V dropped 2 bases and J dropped 3; count of bases not matched to a gene: 5. CDR1 SGHTS and CDR2 YDEGEE come from the germline V gene. The CDR3 is made up of 14 amino acids. The CDR3 reads CASSFDREVYEQYF. In DNA form, the CDR3 reads TGTGCCAGCAGCTTCGACAGGGAAGTCTACGAGCAGTACTTC.

The chain joins TRBV18 to TRBJ2-5; 8 nucleotides agree with TRBD1. Germline V gene data show CDR1 as KGHSH and CDR2 as LQKENI. Trimming took 4 bases from V and 5 from J; bases not matched to a gene: 9. This CDR3 has 15 amino acids. The CDR3 spells CASSRDRGSRETQYF. Here the CDR3 DNA reads TGTGCCAGCTCACGCGACAGGGGAAGTCGGGAGACCCAGTACTTC.

This chain connects TRBV27 to TRBJ1-4; 8 bases match TRBD1. V trimming: 5 bases; J trimming: 4 bases; junction bases outside the gene matches: 6. CDR1 is MNHEY, CDR2 SMNVEV, per germline (reference sequence). The CDR3 is made up of 15 amino acids. The CDR3 region is CASSLLTGVNEKLFF. The CDR3 coding sequence is TGTGCCAGCAGTCTACTGACAGGGGTTAATGAAAAACTGTTTTTT.

This chain connects TRBV7-8 to TRBJ2-5, with D perhaps TRBD2 (7 bases). The V end was cut by 2 bases, the J end by 1 base, with 14 bases between. Germline CDR1 SGHVS, CDR2 FQNEAQ. The CDR3 length is 16 residues. The chain's CDR3 is CASSLSGTYGQETQYF. The CDR3 coding sequence is TGTGCCAGCAGCTTAAGCGGGACATACGGCCAAGAGACCCAGTACTTC.

V usage is TRBV7-9 and J usage is TRBJ2-2; 15 bases are shared with TRBD2. Germline V gene data show CDR1 as SEHNR and CDR2 as FQNEAQ (reference sequence). CDR3 size: 17 residues. J gave up 6 bases and V 4 bases, and 6 bases lay outside the gene matches. The CDR3 protein is CASSSGLAGGQAGELFF. CDR3 bases: TGTGCCAGCAGCTCGGGACTAGCGGGGGGTCAGGCCGGGGAGCTGTTTTTT.

The gene calls are TRBV12-3 or TRBV12-4 and TRBJ2-3; 10 positions match TRBD1. This CDR3 has 13 residues. V lost 6 bases and J lost 5; bases outside the gene matches: 2. Here the CDR3 reads CASRDRGGDTQYF. Written as DNA, the CDR3 is TGTGCCAGCAGGGACAGGGGGGGAGATACGCAGTATTTT.